The clone carrying this TCR beta chain was observed at least ten times. Its antigen is as yet unknown. This entry comes from a study of T-cell reconstitution after alpha-beta-depleted transplantation in children. Germline CDR1 is SNHLY and CDR2 is FYNNEI. Trimming cost V 7 bases and J 4 bases, with 10 bases left between them. This CDR3 has 13 residues. Whole-study findings and limits: Recipient T cells and thymic progenitors that survived gave rise to the high TCRbeta diversity observed at day 60 in some patients. T-cell counts and diversity were attributed mostly to newly produced T cells one year after transplant. Where alpha-beta T cells came from about two months after transplant was reportedly several hundred expanded graft clones.

TCRbeta library preparation incorporated unique molecular identifiers. TCRdb processed the PCR reads anew with MiXCR; each CDR3 protein has one entry. The sample consists of about 460,000 distinct CDR3 sequences, 10% of them appearing once. J is TRBJ1-4 and V is TRBV2, with D hard to call. The starting material was PBMCs, obtained before TCRalphabeta/CD19-depleted stem cell transplant. This receptor was taken from a child aged 2-15 years with inherited bone marrow failure, due to receive a stem cell transplant. The CDR3 sequence is CASMTAFNEKLFF. In DNA form, the CDR3 reads TGTGCCAGCATGACCGCTTTTAATGAAAAACTGTTTTTT.